The source of this T cell receptor (beta chain) is a study of spatial heterogeneity in lung cancer (dated by TCRdb to the late 2010s). For the wider study: Samples were obtained from approximately 70 patients with early-stage, untreated non-small cell lung cancer from the lung TRACERx cohort. The study linked features of the TCR repertoire to counts of nonsynonymous mutations, which were determined by whole-exome sequencing of tumor tissue. In the raw uncorrected reads, each unique combination of TCR and UMI appeared on average more than ten times. Beta-chain transcripts were consistently detected in greater numbers than alpha-chain transcripts, which likely reflects a higher abundance of beta-chain transcripts. In non-small cell lung cancer, the study quantitatively compared TCR alpha and beta repertoires across several tumor regions, matched nontumor lung, and blood. Follow-up PBMC samples were sequenced whenever available, and the median time to follow-up was 2 to 3 years after resection. At surgery, some 200 tumor regions, almost 65 matched nontumor lung samples and 56 PBMC samples were TCR-sequenced for both alpha and beta chains.

Libraries were built with 5' RACE. For sequencing, a NextSeq 500 was employed. To allow correction of PCR and sequencing errors, the TCR library protocol tagged every TCR cDNA molecule with a unique molecular identifier. In the original analysis: Decombinator tools were used for TCR identification, UMI-based error correction and CDR3 extraction. TCRs above a frequency of 2 per 1,000, corresponding to the top 1% of the tumor frequency distribution, were defined as expanded. Rényi diversity was computed with the R vegan package after subsampling each repertoire 100 times to 5,000 TCRs. CDR3 similarity networks were constructed using string-kernel similarity of amino acid triplets, with links drawn between CDR3s whose pairwise similarity was above 0.82. The public reads were reprocessed in TCRdb via fastp at Q25 and MiXCR, keeping in-frame beta chains. One record per CDR3 amino acid sequence lists the most common genes and DNA. These V and J calls derive from TCRdb rather than the authors' analysis. This sample has some 54,000 distinct CDR3 sequences in its table, and about 7.4% of those were observed once. The ten most abundant clones make up approximately 35% of the sample.

The CDR3 contains 17 residues, cysteine and phenylalanine counted. Only the CDR3 DNA is retained, 51 bases long and in frame from the first base. CDR1 SGHTA and CDR2 FQGNSA were looked up in the germline V gene. At the junction V is shortened by 1 base and J by 6 bases; bases outside the gene matches: 9. The paper's findings and limits, for the study overall: Additional single-cell paired TCR alpha and beta sequencing was considered necessary to confirm, at a functional level, the hypothesis that regional TCRs recognize regional mutations. Comparisons of baseline and follow-up blood repertoires included only around 15 patients. Ubiquitous expanded tumor TCRs showed up in blood more often at tumor resection than at routine follow-up.

The sample's time point label, in plain terms: blood at routine non-recurrence follow-up after resection. Without any cell sorting, TCR sequencing was performed on whole RNA extracted either from tumor and nontumor lung tissue or from cryopreserved PBMC samples. A patient was chosen for TCR sequencing only when enough RNA was available from at least two tumor regions. The sample holds a few counts of this clonotype. No cognate antigen has been identified for it. No base quality information exists; no much larger clone differs at one position. The chain links TRBV7-2 with TRBJ2-5; the central 12 bases match TRBD2. This TCR came from a female donor with early-stage non-small cell lung cancer. The sequences come from PBMCs, collected at follow-up. CDR3 loop: CASSLDLASGGAKTQYF. DNA sequence: TGTGCCAGCAGCTTAGATCTTGCTAGCGGGGGGGCGAAGACCCAGTACTTC.